This T cell receptor (beta chain) originates from a study of T-cell memory formation after mild COVID-19. Study in general: Largely, the TCR clusters proved donor specific.

This clonotype occurred a few times. Its antigen is currently unknown. TCRdb reprocessed the 5' RACE reads via MiXCR and lists one record per CDR3 protein. The data show about 200,000 distinct CDR3 sequences, under 20% seen once. The length of the CDR3 is 15 residues. CDR1 LGHDT and CDR2 YNNKEL come from the germline V gene (reference sequence). V was cut by 7 bases and J by 2 bases, with 15 bases left in between. Study-wide results and limits: Cross-reactive memory appears to have joined, as suggested by some responding clones showing up in pre-infection memory. Largely, contracting CD4+ clones fell within CM and EM, and contracting CD8+ clones within EMRA.

The receptor was isolated from an adult woman who had mild COVID-19 (a few samples of this study predate the infection). Cell type and time point are not known. Sequencing was done on a sample of PBMCs or a T cell subset sorted from them (not recorded which). The chain links TRBV3-1 to TRBJ1-3; the D gene is possibly TRBD1 (5 bases). This CDR3 is CASTERSGAGNTIYF. CDR3 sequence (DNA): TGTGCCAGCACCGAGAGATCGGGGGCTGGAAACACCATATATTTT.